Below are 20 T cell receptor beta chains sequenced from a single sample in a study of blood T cell repertoires in COVID-19. Assay used: immunoSEQ multiplex PCR; TCRdb lists only in-frame clones, some missing. The table has roughly 380,000 clones, 70% to 85% seen once; the top ten hold around 1.1%. The sample comprised peripheral blood. These receptors were obtained from a human donor with acute or convalescent COVID-19. The donor label of this sample is uncertain.

Notes on this clone: Other DNA sequences within the sample encode an identical CDR3. V and J are TRBV2 and TRBJ2-5, with 10 bases fitting TRBD2. J gave up 1 base and V 1 base, and 3 bases lay outside the gene matches. Germline V gene lookup returns CDR1 SNHLY and CDR2 FYNNEI. The CDR3 loop spans 16 amino acids. The CDR3 loop reads CASSEGVAGGQETQYF. CDR3 DNA sequence: TGTGCCAGCAGTGAAGGGGTAGCGGGGGGCCAAGAGACCCAGTACTTC.

This clone appeared once. The V and J genes are TRBV5-8 and TRBJ2-3; 9 bases match TRBD1. CDR3 length: 19 amino acids. The germline CDR1 and CDR2 sequences are SGHTS and YDEGEE. With V trimmed by 1 base and J by 4 bases, 16 bases remained unmatched. The CDR3 DNA reads as TGTGCCAGCAGCTTGAGAATAATACAGGGGGCGCGGATAGCAGATACGCAGTATTTT. This translates into CASSLRIIQGARIADTQYF. The variable domain in full, with the rest retrieved from reference TRBV5-8 and TRBJ2-3, is EAGVTQSPTHLIKTRGQQATLRCSPISGHTSVYWYQQALGLGLQFLLWYDEGEERNRGNFPPRFSGRQFPNYSSELNVNALELEDSALYLCASSLRIIQGARIADTQYFGPGTRLTVL.

V usage is TRBV7-2 and J usage is TRBJ1-1, with 7 bases that match TRBD1. Losses at the gene ends were 0 bases for V and 6 bases for J; bases not matched to a gene: 7. From germline, CDR1 is SGHTA and CDR2 FQGNSA. The CDR3 loop spans 15 amino acids. CDR3 loop: CASSLALGGRAEAFF. The CDR3 bases are TGTGCCAGCAGCTTAGCGCTAGGGGGCAGGGCTGAAGCTTTCTTT. The complete variable domain, with remaining parts taken from reference TRBV7-2 and TRBJ1-1, reads GAGVSQSPSNKVTEKGKDVELRCDPISGHTALYWYRQSLGQGLEFLIYFQGNSAPDKSGLPSDRFSAERTGGSVSTLTIQRTQQEDSAVYLCASSLALGGRAEAFFGQGTRLTVV.

The V and J genes are TRBV19 and TRBJ1-4; maybe TRBD1 (6 bases). This CDR3 region has 17 residues. Trimming left V 5 bases short and J 0 bases short, with 16 bases between. Germline V gene lookup returns CDR1 LNHDA and CDR2 SQIVND (reference sequence). The DNA of the CDR3 is TGTGCCAGTAGTGACAGGAAAATCGAAACAACTAATGAAAAACTGTTTTTT. It yields the protein CASSDRKIETTNEKLFF.

This chain links TRBV12-3 or TRBV12-4 with TRBJ1-5; D remains unclear. Trimming took 4 bases from V and 9 from J, leaving 10 bases between them. There are 12 residues in the CDR3. CDR3 loop: CASSSTHRPQHF. CDR3 sequence (DNA): TGTGCCAGCAGTTCTACCCATCGGCCCCAGCATTTT.

This CDR3 is CASSGTGGTEAFF. Here the CDR3 DNA reads TGTGCCAGCAGCGGAACCGGGGGGACTGAAGCTTTCTTT. The J gene is TRBJ1-1, the V gene TRBV5-6; TRBD1 is a possible D gene (5 bases). The V end was cut by 4 bases, the J end by 5 bases, with 12 bases between. There are 13 residues in the CDR3. Germline V gives CDR1 SGHDT, CDR2 YYEEEE.

The chain couples TRBV18 to TRBJ1-5, with D unclear. Trimming removed 3 bases at V and 7 bases at J, with 13 bases between. The CDR3 has 14 amino acids. CDR1 and CDR2 (germline): KGHSH, LQKENI. The CDR3, as DNA: TGTGCCAGCTCACCTGTCCCTTCTCAGCAGCCCCAGCATTTT. Its protein product is CASSPVPSQQPQHF. The full variable domain, with the rest looked up from reference TRBV18 and TRBJ1-5, is NAGVMQNPRHLVRRRGQEARLRCSPMKGHSHVYWYRQLPEEGLKFMVYLQKENIIDESGMPKERFSAEFPKEGPSILRIQQVVRGDSAAYFCASSPVPSQQPQHFGDGTRLSIL.

The J gene is TRBJ2-1, the V gene TRBV5-8, with 8 bases fitting TRBD1. This CDR3 contains 14 residues. Germline loops: CDR1 SGHTS, CDR2 YDEGEE. After removal of 2 bases from V and 8 bases from J, the junction contained 6 bases not matched to a gene. The CDR3 here is CASSLWTGKDEQFF. The CDR3, as DNA: TGTGCCAGCAGCTTATGGACAGGGAAGGATGAGCAGTTCTTC.

In this sample, this clone turned up a few times. The gene calls are TRBV7-9 and TRBJ1-6; 9 bases align to TRBD1. Germline CDR1 SEHNR, CDR2 FQNEAQ (reference sequence). V was clipped by 6 bases and J by 5 bases; unmatched bases: 2. This CDR3 contains 14 residues. DNA of the CDR3: TGTGCCAGCAGTGGGGACAGGGATAATTCACCCCTCCACTTT. Protein sequence: CASSGDRDNSPLHF.

J is TRBJ1-3 and V is TRBV5-6; 7 positions match TRBD1. This CDR3 spans 17 amino acids. The V gene's germline CDR1 is SGHDT and CDR2 YYEEEE. Losses at the gene ends were 4 bases for V and 0 bases for J; bases not matched to a gene: 10. The CDR3 protein is CASSLYRGQSSGNTIYF. The CDR3 DNA is TGTGCCAGCAGCCTGTACAGGGGCCAGAGCTCTGGAAACACCATATATTTT.

This clone was found once. CDR3 nucleotides: TGTGCCAGCAGAAAGACAGCCACCTATGGCTACACCTTC. This translates into CASRKTATYGYTF. V gene TRBV27 combines with J gene TRBJ1-2; D may be TRBD1 (5 bases). Trimming took 6 bases from V and 4 from J, leaving 12 bases between them. The CDR3 runs to 13 residues. The germline CDR1 and CDR2 sequences are MNHEY and SMNVEV (reference sequence).

J is TRBJ2-7 and V is TRBV5-1; a possible D gene is TRBD2 (7 bases). Trimming pared 4 bases from V and 2 bases from J, leaving 19 bases between. Germline V gene sequence: CDR1 SGHRS, CDR2 YFSETQ. The CDR3 has 16 residues. For the CDR3, the DNA is TGCGCCAGCAGCCGGTTGGGGGGGCAGGCTGCCTACGAGCAGTACTTC. This translates into CASSRLGGQAAYEQYF.

The gene calls are TRBV5-1 and TRBJ2-5, with D tentatively TRBD1 (6 bases). V was shortened by 7 bases and J by 0 bases, with 13 bases between the two germline ends. The germline CDR1 and CDR2 sequences are SGHRS and YFSETQ. This CDR3 is 14 amino acids long. The CDR3 DNA follows: TGCGCCAGCCAACAGGGCTCGTACCAAGAGACCCAGTACTTC. Translated: CASQQGSYQETQYF.

This clone was found a few times. The J gene is TRBJ1-2, the V gene TRBV28; TRBD1 is a possible D gene (6 bases). V was cut by 7 bases and J by 7 bases, with 22 bases left in between. Germline V CDR1 and CDR2: MDHEN, SYDVKM. The CDR3 contains 15 residues. CDR3 region: CASILGAVRSGGYTF. CDR3 coding DNA: TGTGCCAGCATACTGGGGGCGGTCAGGTCTGGTGGCTACACCTTC.

The rearrangement uses TRBV28 and TRBJ2-1, with D tentatively TRBD2 (5 bases). CDR1 and CDR2 from the germline V gene are MDHEN and SYDVKM. The V end lost 5 bases, the J end lost 6 bases, and 17 bases lay between the germline ends. The CDR3 contains 15 residues. For the CDR3, the DNA is TGTGCCAGCAGTCTCCGACTACCCGGCGGCAATGAGCAGTTCTTC. As protein: CASSLRLPGGNEQFF.

The chain combines TRBV7-6 with TRBJ2-3, with TRBD2 identical over 7 bases. CDR3 size: 16 residues. The ends lost 2 bases at V and 1 base at J; junction bases unmatched: 6. Germline V gives CDR1 SGHVS, CDR2 FNYEAQ. The CDR3 nucleotides are TGTGCCAGCAGCTTAAGCGGGGTTTGGGGCACAGATACGCAGTATTTT. This translates into CASSLSGVWGTDTQYF.

The chain is built from TRBV4-1 and TRBJ2-1, with 16 bases identical to TRBD2. Germline CDR1 MGHRA, CDR2 YSYEKL. The CDR3 spans 21 residues. After removal of 2 bases from V and 4 bases from J, the junction contained 14 bases not matched to a gene. The CDR3: CASSQMKPGTSGRGTYNEQFF. The CDR3 nucleotides read TGCGCCAGCAGCCAAATGAAGCCCGGGACTAGCGGGAGGGGTACTTACAATGAGCAGTTCTTC.

The V gene is TRBV7-8, the J gene TRBJ2-1; D remains ambiguous. V shed 2 bases and J shed 8 bases, with 7 bases lying between them. Germline CDR1 and CDR2: SGHVS and FQNEAQ. CDR3 length equals 12 residues. The CDR3 here is CASSLPLYEQFF. CDR3 nucleotides: TGTGCCAGCAGCTTACCACTATATGAGCAGTTCTTC.

The V call is TRBV19, the J call TRBJ1-2, with no clear D. The germline CDR1 and CDR2 sequences are LNHDA and SQIVND (reference sequence). V was trimmed by 3 bases and J by 4 bases, leaving 6 bases between them. The CDR3 contains 12 residues. The CDR3, as DNA: TGTGCCAGTAGTATGCGGGTCTATGGCTACACCTTC. Its protein product is CASSMRVYGYTF. The whole variable domain, filled in from reference TRBV19 and TRBJ1-2, reads DGGITQSPKYLFRKEGQNVTLSCEQNLNHDAMYWYRQDPGQGLRLIYYSQIVNDFQKGDIAEGYSVSREKKESFPLTVTSAQKNPTAFYLCASSMRVYGYTFGSGTRLTVV.

The V and J genes are TRBV28 and TRBJ1-2; 11 positions match TRBD1. This CDR3 contains 18 residues. V shed 4 bases and J 3 bases; nucleotides not matched to a gene: 13. CDR1 MDHEN and CDR2 SYDVKM come from the germline V gene. CDR3 sequence: CASSSLIGGTGGDYGYTF. The CDR3 DNA reads TGTGCCAGCAGTTCCCTTATAGGGGGGACAGGGGGTGACTATGGCTACACCTTC.